A selection of T cell receptor beta chains follows, all from one sample in a study of blood T cell repertoires in COVID-19. Sequenced by immunoSEQ multiplex PCR; TCRdb stores in-frame clones only, minus some. Of hundreds of thousands of clones detected, approximately 86% appear once; the ten largest clones hold approximately 2.1%. Sequences were obtained from PBMCs or T cells enriched from blood (not recorded which). Receptors originate from a woman in her 40s with acute COVID-19. The conserved cysteine and the conserved F or W are not part of the CDR3 here. Fields, in order: CDR3 length, V gene, CDR3 protein.

CDR3 length: 14; V gene: TRBV5-1; CDR3 protein: ASSTERGTSTDTQY
CDR3 length: 13; V gene: TRBV5-1; CDR3 protein: ATSSTGGNRDEAF
CDR3 length: 12; V gene: TRBV19; CDR3 protein: ASRRQPLNTEAF
CDR3 length: 17; V gene: TRBV21-1; CDR3 protein: ASSKFRTRSGGCNGELF
CDR3 length: 12; V gene: TRBV4-1; CDR3 protein: ASSQRQGGSPLH
CDR3 length: 14; V gene: TRBV5-5; CDR3 protein: ASSFSAGGYTDTQY
CDR3 length: 12; V gene: TRBV15; CDR3 protein: ATSRDRVPEKLF
CDR3 length: 13; V gene: TRBV4-1; CDR3 protein: ASSQEVQGADEQF
CDR3 length: 13; V gene: TRBV6-5; CDR3 protein: ASSYARGAWNEQF
CDR3 length: 11; V gene: TRBV5-1; CDR3 protein: ASSLQGMETQY
CDR3 length: 12; V gene: TRBV7-9; CDR3 protein: ASSLSGGRYEQY
CDR3 length: 13; V gene: TRBV5-1; CDR3 protein: ASRLAGGNTGELF
CDR3 length: 12; V gene: TRBV7-9; CDR3 protein: ASSLNAAGSGYT
CDR3 length: 11; V gene: TRBV5-1; CDR3 protein: ASSWQGSGGYT
CDR3 length: 12; V gene: TRBV10-3; CDR3 protein: AISASASVNEQF
CDR3 length: 10; V gene: TRBV30; CDR3 protein: AWSVGGQGYT
CDR3 length: 12; V gene: TRBV9; CDR3 protein: ASSGPHMNTEAF
CDR3 length: 14; V gene: TRBV9; CDR3 protein: ASSVGWETNNSPLH
CDR3 length: 12; V gene: TRBV10-1; CDR3 protein: ASPRPGQGGEQY
CDR3 length: 15; V gene: TRBV6-6; CDR3 protein: ASSRLSGTGLLGTQY
CDR3 length: 12; V gene: TRBV2; CDR3 protein: ASRDGGLTEGYT
CDR3 length: 12; V gene: TRBV5-1; CDR3 protein: ASSPVQGVDTQY
CDR3 length: 12; V gene: TRBV25-1; CDR3 protein: ASISVAPGYEQY
CDR3 length: 13; V gene: TRBV7-9; CDR3 protein: ASSLDLGLGNTIY
CDR3 length: 13; V gene: TRBV30; CDR3 protein: AWSGQGGLNTEAF
CDR3 length: 13; V gene: TRBV7-6; CDR3 protein: ASVQGPGSYNEQF
CDR3 length: 14; V gene: TRBV30; CDR3 protein: AWSRVVASGSYEQY
CDR3 length: 9; V gene: TRBV12-3/TRBV12-4; CDR3 protein: ASSDYNEQY
CDR3 length: 9; V gene: TRBV29-1; CDR3 protein: SAKDRYEQY
CDR3 length: 14; V gene: TRBV7-2; CDR3 protein: ASSLRANPGYNEQF
CDR3 length: 9; V gene: TRBV2; CDR3 protein: ASSEAREAF
CDR3 length: 12; V gene: TRBV3-1/TRBV3-2; CDR3 protein: ASSQGRFNQPQH
CDR3 length: 14; V gene: TRBV11-2; CDR3 protein: ASSLDRTGLSGELF
CDR3 length: 13; V gene: TRBV6-5; CDR3 protein: ASSYSRGQGGELF
CDR3 length: 13; V gene: TRBV11-2; CDR3 protein: ASSSSRDSKNEAF
CDR3 length: 13; V gene: TRBV6-1; CDR3 protein: ASSEVVQYNSPLH
CDR3 length: 11; V gene: TRBV5-1; CDR3 protein: ASSGGTDTEAF
CDR3 length: 12; V gene: TRBV18; CDR3 protein: ASSPPSGQETQY